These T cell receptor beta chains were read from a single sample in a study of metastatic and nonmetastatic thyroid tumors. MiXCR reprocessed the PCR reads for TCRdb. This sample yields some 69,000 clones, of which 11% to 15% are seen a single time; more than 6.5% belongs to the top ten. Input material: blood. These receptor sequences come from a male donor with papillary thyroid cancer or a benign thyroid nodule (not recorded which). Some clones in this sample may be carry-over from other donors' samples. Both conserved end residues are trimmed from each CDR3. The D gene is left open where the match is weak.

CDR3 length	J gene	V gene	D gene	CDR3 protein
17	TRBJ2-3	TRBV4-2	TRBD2	ASSPRTSGYRWGTDTQY
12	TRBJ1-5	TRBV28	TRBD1	ASSFRQGRQPQH
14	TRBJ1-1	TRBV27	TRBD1	ASSPGTGPQWKRAF
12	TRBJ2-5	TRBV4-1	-	ASSQGRGPETQY
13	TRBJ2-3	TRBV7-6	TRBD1	ASSLVTGGTDTQY
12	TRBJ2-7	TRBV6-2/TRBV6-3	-	ASSYAELPYEQY
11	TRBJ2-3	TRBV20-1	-	SARDRNTDTQY
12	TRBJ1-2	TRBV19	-	ASSLGLGLDGYT
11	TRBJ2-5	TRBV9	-	ASGSERAETQY
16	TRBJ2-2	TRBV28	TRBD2	ASSPWTSGGANTGELF
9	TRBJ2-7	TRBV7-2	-	ASSLGNEQY
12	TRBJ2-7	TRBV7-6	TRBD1	ASSPRQGAYEQY
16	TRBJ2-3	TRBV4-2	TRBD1	ASSRVADGRGPADTQY
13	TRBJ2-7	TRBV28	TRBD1	ASRMGQFGSYEQY
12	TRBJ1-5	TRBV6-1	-	ASSVLQGGQPQH
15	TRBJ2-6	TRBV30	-	AWSLTGAYSGANVLT